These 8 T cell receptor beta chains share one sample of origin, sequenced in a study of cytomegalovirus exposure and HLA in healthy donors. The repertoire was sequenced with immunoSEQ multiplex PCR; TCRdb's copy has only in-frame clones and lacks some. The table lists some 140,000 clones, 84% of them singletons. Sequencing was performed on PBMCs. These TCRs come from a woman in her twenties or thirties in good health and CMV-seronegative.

The CDR3 reads CASSVRGGYGTDTQYF. In nucleotides, the CDR3 is TGTGCCAGCAGCGTACGGGGGGGCTACGGCACAGATACGCAGTATTTT. This chain links TRBV9 with TRBJ2-3, with 8 bases lining up with TRBD2. Trimming removed 1 base from V and 1 base from J; junction bases left unmatched: 5. The germline V gene has CDR1 SGDLS and CDR2 YYNGEE. This CDR3 is 16 amino acids long. Full variable domain (missing parts from reference TRBV9 and TRBJ2-3): DSGVTQTPKHLITATGQRVTLRCSPRSGDLSVYWYQQSLDQGLQFLIQYYNGEERAKGNILERFSAQQFPDLHSELNLSSLELGDSALYFCASSVRGGYGTDTQYFGPGTRLTVL.

The CDR3 loop is CASSLYRGPYEQYF. DNA of the CDR3: TGTGCCAGCAGTTTGTACAGGGGGCCCTACGAGCAGTACTTC. V usage is TRBV27 and J usage is TRBJ2-7; 9 nucleotides match TRBD1. The V and J ends lost 3 bases and 2 bases, in that order; junction bases with no gene match: 2. The CDR3 is 14 residues long. CDR1 MNHEY and CDR2 SMNVEV come from the germline V gene (reference sequence).

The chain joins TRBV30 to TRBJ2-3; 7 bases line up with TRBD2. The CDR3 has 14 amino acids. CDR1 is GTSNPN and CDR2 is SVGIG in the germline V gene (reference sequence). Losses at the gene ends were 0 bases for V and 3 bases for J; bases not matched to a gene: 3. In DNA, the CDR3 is TGTGCCTGGAGTGTGGGAGCGGGGACAGATACGCAGTATTTT. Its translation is CAWSVGAGTDTQYF.

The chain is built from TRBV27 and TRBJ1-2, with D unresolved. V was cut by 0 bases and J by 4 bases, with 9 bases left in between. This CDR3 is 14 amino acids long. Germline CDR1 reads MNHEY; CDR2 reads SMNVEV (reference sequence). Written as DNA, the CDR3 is TGTGCCAGCAGTTTATCGTTGGGAGTCTATGGCTACACCTTC. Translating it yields CASSLSLGVYGYTF.

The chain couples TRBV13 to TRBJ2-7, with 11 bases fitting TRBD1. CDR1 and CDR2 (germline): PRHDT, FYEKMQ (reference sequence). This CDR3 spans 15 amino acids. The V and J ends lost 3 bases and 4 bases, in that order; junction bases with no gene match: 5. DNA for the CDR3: TGTGCCAGCAGCTTGTTGGGACAGGGGGTTTACGAGCAGTACTTC. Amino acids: CASSLLGQGVYEQYF.

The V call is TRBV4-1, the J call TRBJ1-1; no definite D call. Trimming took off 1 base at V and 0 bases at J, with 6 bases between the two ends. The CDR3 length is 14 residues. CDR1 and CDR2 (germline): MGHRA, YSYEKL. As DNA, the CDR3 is TGCGCCAGCAGCCAAGGACACATGAACACTGAAGCTTTCTTT. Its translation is CASSQGHMNTEAFF.

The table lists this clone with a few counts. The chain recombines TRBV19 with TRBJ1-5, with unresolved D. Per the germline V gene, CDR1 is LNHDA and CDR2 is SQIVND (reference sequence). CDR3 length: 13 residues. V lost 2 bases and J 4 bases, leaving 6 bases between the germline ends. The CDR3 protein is CASSINGNQPQHF. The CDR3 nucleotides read TGTGCCAGTAGTATAAACGGGAATCAGCCCCAGCATTTT.

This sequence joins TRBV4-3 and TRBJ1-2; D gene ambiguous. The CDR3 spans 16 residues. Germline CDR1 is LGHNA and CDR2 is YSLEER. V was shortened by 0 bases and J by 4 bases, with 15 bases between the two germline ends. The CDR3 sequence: CASSQDSSGLGYGYTF. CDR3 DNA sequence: TGCGCCAGCAGCCAAGATAGTAGCGGACTGGGCTATGGCTACACCTTC.